Listed here are 14 T cell receptor beta chains from one sample, sequenced in a study of cytotoxic CD8 clonotypes in ibrutinib-treated CLL. Using immunoSEQ multiplex PCR, the repertoire was profiled, and TCRdb retains in-frame clones only, with some absent. In the table there are fewer than 80,000 clones, approximately 54% of which are singletons. The material sequenced was PBMCs, taken after 12 months of ibrutinib treatment. These receptor sequences come from a human donor with chronic lymphocytic leukemia.

The chain employs TRBV27 and TRBJ2-1; TRBD2 agrees at 9 bases. The germline V gene has CDR1 MNHEY and CDR2 SMNVEV (reference sequence). The CDR3 has 15 residues. The ends lost 3 bases at V and 8 bases at J; junction bases unmatched: 8. The CDR3 DNA reads TGTGCCAGCAGTTTTAGCGGGAGAGTTGGCTATGAGCAGTTCTTC. This sequence encodes CASSFSGRVGYEQFF.

This clone is labeled as medium-sized. The chain links TRBV11-3 to TRBJ2-1; 9 bases match TRBD2. CDR3 size: 17 residues. The germline gives CDR1 SGHNT, CDR2 YENEEA. J gave up 9 bases and V 5 bases, and 17 bases lay outside the gene matches. The CDR3 region has the DNA TGTGCCAGCAGCCCCAGTTTCGCGGGGGGGCTTATAGGTGAGCAGTTCTTC. It encodes CASSPSFAGGLIGEQFF. Variable domain in full (rest from reference TRBV11-3 and TRBJ2-1): EAGVVQSPRYKIIEKKQPVAFWCNPISGHNTLYWYLQNLGQGPELLIRYENEEAVDDSQLPKDRFSAERLKGVDSTLKIQPAELGDSAVYLCASSPSFAGGLIGEQFFGPGTRLTVL.

The gene calls are TRBV5-1 and TRBJ1-2; 8 bases fit TRBD1. This CDR3 comprises 14 residues. Looked up from germline, CDR1 is SGHRS and CDR2 is YFSETQ. With V trimmed by 2 bases and J by 7 bases, 7 bases remained unmatched. The CDR3 reads CASSLDRGVFGYTF. The DNA for the CDR3 is TGCGCCAGCAGCTTAGACAGGGGTGTTTTTGGCTACACCTTC.

The J gene is TRBJ2-2, the V gene TRBV6-6, with D possibly matching TRBD1 (6 bases). Between the trimmed V and J ends, which lost 2 bases and 1 base, there was a span of 8 bases. The germline CDR1 and CDR2 sequences are MNHNY and SVGAGI (reference sequence). The CDR3 extends over 15 amino acids. The CDR3 DNA reads as TGTGCCAGCAGTTACCCGGGACAGAACACCGGGGAGCTGTTTTTT. It encodes CASSYPGQNTGELFF.

This clone turned up a few times. The CDR3 nucleotides read TGTGCCAGCAGCTTTGGGGGACAAGGGGCGCTTGAGCAGTTCTTC. This gives the protein CASSFGGQGALEQFF. The V gene is TRBV5-5, the J gene TRBJ2-1; D is perhaps TRBD1 (6 bases). Germline assignment: CDR1 SGHKS and CDR2 YYEKEE (reference sequence). The V and J ends lost 2 bases and 9 bases respectively, with 18 bases between them. The CDR3 is 15 residues long. Full variable domain (outside the CDR3, taken from reference TRBV5-5 and TRBJ2-1): DAGVTQSPTHLIKTRGQQVTLRCSPISGHKSVSWYQQVLGQGPQFIFQYYEKEERGRGNFPDRFSARQFPNYSSELNVNALLLGDSALYLCASSFGGQGALEQFFGPGTRLTVL.

This chain uses TRBV6-1 with TRBJ1-6; TRBD1 agrees at 7 bases. Germline-derived CDR1 and CDR2 are MNHNS and SASEGT. CDR3 length: 14 residues. J gave up 8 bases and V 6 bases, and 7 bases lay outside the gene matches. CDR3 amino acids: CASRRRGHDSPLHF. As DNA, the CDR3 is TGTGCCAGCAGGAGGAGGGGGCATGATTCACCCCTCCACTTT.

This sequence joins TRBV6-1 and TRBJ2-2; D might be TRBD2 (6 bases). Germline V lookup: CDR1 MNHNS, CDR2 SASEGT. The CDR3 has 13 residues. Trimming pared 8 bases from V and 7 bases from J, leaving 14 bases between. The CDR3 DNA is TGTGCCAGCCCTCGGCGGAGGGGCGGGGAGCTGTTTTTT. Translating it yields CASPRRRGGELFF.

Worth noting for this clone: A junction boundary mismatches the germline segment, possibly from a read error. This sequence joins TRBV6-5 and TRBJ2-4; D unresolved. The CDR3 consists of 13 residues. Germline V gene lookup returns CDR1 MNHEY and CDR2 SVGAGI. DNA for the CDR3: TGTGCCTGCAGAGCCGTATGGGGAAACATTCAGTACTTC. This translates into CACRAVWGNIQYF.

The rearrangement links TRBV28 to TRBJ2-3; D is possibly TRBD1 (5 bases). Germline loops: CDR1 MDHEN, CDR2 SYDVKM. The CDR3 loop spans 14 amino acids. V dropped 10 bases and J dropped 6 bases, with 20 bases sitting between them. DNA for the CDR3: TGTGCCACCCATGGGGCTGCCGAAAGGGATACGCAGTATTTT. This translates into CATHGAAERDTQYF.

Within the sample, this clone is large. V gene TRBV5-6 combines with J gene TRBJ2-1; tentative D call: TRBD2 (6 bases). Trimming took off 2 bases at V and 6 bases at J, with 18 bases between the two ends. The CDR3 spans 16 residues. Germline V lookup: CDR1 SGHDT, CDR2 YYEEEE. The CDR3: CASSFRFGTGLNEQFF. In nucleotides, the CDR3 is TGTGCCAGCAGCTTCAGGTTCGGGACTGGGCTCAATGAGCAGTTCTTC.

This chain connects TRBV2 to TRBJ2-2, with D perhaps matching TRBD2 (5 bases). CDR1 and CDR2 (germline): SNHLY, FYNNEI. The CDR3 is 12 residues long. Trimming took off 11 bases at V and 4 bases at J, with 11 bases between the two ends. The CDR3 coding sequence is TGTGCCGGGGAGAGAAGCACCGGGGAGCTGTTTTTT. It encodes CAGERSTGELFF.

V is TRBV19 and J is TRBJ1-5; D unresolved. From germline, CDR1 is LNHDA and CDR2 SQIVND (reference sequence). V lost 8 bases to trimming and J lost 11 bases, with 7 bases between them. The CDR3 extends over 9 amino acids. In nucleotides, the CDR3 is TGTGCCAGTGGGTCGGCCCAGCATTTT. It codes for CASGSAQHF.

V is TRBV4-2 and J is TRBJ2-1; D remains unclear. This CDR3 is built from 14 residues. Germline CDR1 LGHNA, CDR2 YNFKEQ. Trimming left V 1 base short and J 8 bases short, with 12 bases between. The CDR3, as DNA: TGTGCCAGCAGCCAAGTACCCAGGAGAGATGAGCAGTTCTTC. It encodes CASSQVPRRDEQFF.

This clone was counted a few times. J is TRBJ1-5 and V is TRBV2, with a possible D match to TRBD1 (5 bases). The germline V gene encodes CDR1 SNHLY and CDR2 FYNNEI. The CDR3 has 13 residues. V lost 4 bases and J lost 1, with 5 bases in between. CDR3 region: CASSGQSNQPQHF. CDR3 in DNA: TGTGCCAGCAGTGGACAGAGCAATCAGCCCCAGCATTTT.